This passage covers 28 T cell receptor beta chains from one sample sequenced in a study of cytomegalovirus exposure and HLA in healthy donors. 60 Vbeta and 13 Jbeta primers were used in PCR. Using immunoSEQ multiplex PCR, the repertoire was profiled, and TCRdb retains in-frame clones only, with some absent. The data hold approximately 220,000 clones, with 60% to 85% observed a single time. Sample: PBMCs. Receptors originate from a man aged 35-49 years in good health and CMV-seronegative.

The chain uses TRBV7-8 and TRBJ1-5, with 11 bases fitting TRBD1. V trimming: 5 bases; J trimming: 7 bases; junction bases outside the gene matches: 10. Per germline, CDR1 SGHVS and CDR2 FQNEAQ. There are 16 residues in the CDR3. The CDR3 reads CASSTRTGGAGQPQHF. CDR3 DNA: TGTGCCAGCAGCACCCGGACAGGGGGCGCCGGACAGCCCCAGCATTTT.

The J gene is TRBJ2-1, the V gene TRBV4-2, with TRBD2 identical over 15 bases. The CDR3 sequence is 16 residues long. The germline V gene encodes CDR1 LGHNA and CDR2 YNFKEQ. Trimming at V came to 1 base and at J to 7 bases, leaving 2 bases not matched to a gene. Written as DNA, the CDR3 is TGTGCCAGCAGCCAAGCGGGACTAGCGGGAGGAAATGAGCAGTTCTTC. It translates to CASSQAGLAGGNEQFF.

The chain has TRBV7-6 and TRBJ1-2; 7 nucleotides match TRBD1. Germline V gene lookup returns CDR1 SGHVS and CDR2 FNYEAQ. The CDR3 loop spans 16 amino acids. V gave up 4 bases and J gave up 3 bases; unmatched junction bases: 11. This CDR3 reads CASSYRQGNGDYGYTF. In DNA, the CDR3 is TGTGCCAGCAGCTACAGACAGGGTAACGGCGACTATGGCTACACCTTC.

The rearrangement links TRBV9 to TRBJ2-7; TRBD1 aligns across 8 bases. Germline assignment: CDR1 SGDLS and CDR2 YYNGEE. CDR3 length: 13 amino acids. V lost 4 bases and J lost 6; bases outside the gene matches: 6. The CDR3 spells CASSKGQGGEQYF. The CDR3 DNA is TGTGCCAGCAGCAAAGGACAGGGAGGCGAGCAGTACTTC.

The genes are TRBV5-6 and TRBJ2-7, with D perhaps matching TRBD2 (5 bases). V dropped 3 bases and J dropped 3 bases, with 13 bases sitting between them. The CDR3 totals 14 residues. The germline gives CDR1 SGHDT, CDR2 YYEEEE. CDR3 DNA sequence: TGTGCCAGCAGCTCCTCTGCGGGCCACTACGAGCAGTACTTC. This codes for CASSSSAGHYEQYF.

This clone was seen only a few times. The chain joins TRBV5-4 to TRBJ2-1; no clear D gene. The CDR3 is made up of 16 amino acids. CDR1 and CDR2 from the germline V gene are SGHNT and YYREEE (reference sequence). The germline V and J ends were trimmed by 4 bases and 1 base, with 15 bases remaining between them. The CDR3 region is CASSQGLGESYNEQFF. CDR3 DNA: TGTGCCAGCAGCCAAGGCCTAGGAGAGTCCTACAATGAGCAGTTCTTC.

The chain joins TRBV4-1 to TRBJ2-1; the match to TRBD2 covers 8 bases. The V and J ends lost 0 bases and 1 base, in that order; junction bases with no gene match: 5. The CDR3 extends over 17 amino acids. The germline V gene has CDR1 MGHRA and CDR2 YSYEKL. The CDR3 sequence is CASSQETSGSSYNEQFF. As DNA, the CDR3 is TGCGCCAGCAGCCAAGAGACGAGCGGGAGTTCCTACAATGAGCAGTTCTTC.

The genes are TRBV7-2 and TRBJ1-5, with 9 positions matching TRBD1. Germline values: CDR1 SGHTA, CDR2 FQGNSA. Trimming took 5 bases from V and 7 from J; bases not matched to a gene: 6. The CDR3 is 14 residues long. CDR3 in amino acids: CASSRDRVGQPQHF. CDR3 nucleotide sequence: TGTGCCAGCAGCCGGGACAGGGTGGGGCAGCCCCAGCATTTT.

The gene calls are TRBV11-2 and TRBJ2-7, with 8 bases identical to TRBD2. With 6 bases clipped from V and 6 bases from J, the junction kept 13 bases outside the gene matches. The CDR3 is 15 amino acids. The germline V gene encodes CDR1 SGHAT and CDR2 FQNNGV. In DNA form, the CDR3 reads TGTGCCAGCAGATCGACCGGGACTAGGACGGGCGAGCAGTACTTC. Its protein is CASRSTGTRTGEQYF. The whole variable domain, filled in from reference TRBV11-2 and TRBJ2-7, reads EAGVAQSPRYKIIEKRQSVAFWCNPISGHATLYWYQQILGQGPKLLIQFQNNGVVDDSQLPKDRFSAERLKGVDSTLKIQPAKLEDSAVYLCASRSTGTRTGEQYFGPGTRLTVT.

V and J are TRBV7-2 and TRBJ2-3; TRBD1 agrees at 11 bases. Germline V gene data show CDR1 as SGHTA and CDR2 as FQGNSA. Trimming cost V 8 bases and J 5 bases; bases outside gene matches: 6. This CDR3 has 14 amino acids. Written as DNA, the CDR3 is TGTGCCAGCGGACGGACAGGGGGCCTAGATACGCAGTATTTT. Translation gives CASGRTGGLDTQYF. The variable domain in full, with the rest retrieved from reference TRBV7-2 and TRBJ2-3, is GAGVSQSPSNKVTEKGKDVELRCDPISGHTALYWYRQSLGQGLEFLIYFQGNSAPDKSGLPSDRFSAERTGGSVSTLTIQRTQQEDSAVYLCASGRTGGLDTQYFGPGTRLTVL.

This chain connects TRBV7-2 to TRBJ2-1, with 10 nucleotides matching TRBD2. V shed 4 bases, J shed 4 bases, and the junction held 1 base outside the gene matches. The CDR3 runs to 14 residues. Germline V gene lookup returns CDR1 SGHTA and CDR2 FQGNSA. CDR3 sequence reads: CASSWTSGYNEQFF. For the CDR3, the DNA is TGTGCCAGCAGCTGGACTAGCGGATACAATGAGCAGTTCTTC.

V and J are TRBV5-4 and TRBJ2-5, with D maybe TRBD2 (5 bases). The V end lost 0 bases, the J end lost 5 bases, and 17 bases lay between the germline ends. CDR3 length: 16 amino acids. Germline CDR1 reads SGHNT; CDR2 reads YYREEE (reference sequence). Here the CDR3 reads CASSLAGMGKSETQYF. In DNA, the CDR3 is TGTGCCAGCAGCTTGGCGGGGATGGGGAAATCGGAGACCCAGTACTTC. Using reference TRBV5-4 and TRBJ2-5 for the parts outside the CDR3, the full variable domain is ETGVTQSPTHLIKTRGQQVTLRCSSQSGHNTVSWYQQALGQGPQFIFQYYREEENGRGNFPPRFSGLQFPNYSSELNVNALELDDSALYLCASSLAGMGKSETQYFGPGTRLLVL.

The CDR3 loop is CASSGTAGTDTQYF. For the CDR3, the DNA is TGCGCCAGCAGTGGGACTGCCGGCACAGATACGCAGTATTTT. The chain has TRBV10-1 and TRBJ2-3; maybe TRBD2 (5 bases). This CDR3 region has 14 residues. CDR1 and CDR2 (germline): WNHNN, SYGVQD (reference sequence). V lost 4 bases, J lost 1 base, and 9 bases lay in between.

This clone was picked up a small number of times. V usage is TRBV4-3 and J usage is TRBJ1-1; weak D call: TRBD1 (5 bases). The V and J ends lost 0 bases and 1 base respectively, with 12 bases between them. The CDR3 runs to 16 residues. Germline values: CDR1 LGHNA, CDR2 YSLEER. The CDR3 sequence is CASSQEMGLGNTEAFF. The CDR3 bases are TGCGCCAGCAGCCAAGAAATGGGGCTTGGGAACACTGAAGCTTTCTTT.

CDR3 coding DNA: TGTGCCACCAGCCCCGGACTAGCGGGTACCGGGGAGCTGTTTTTT. Translating gives CATSPGLAGTGELFF. The chain is built from TRBV15 and TRBJ2-2; TRBD2 matches at 11 bases. CDR1 is LNHNV, CDR2 YYDKDF, per germline (reference sequence). The CDR3 is made up of 15 amino acids. V dropped 5 bases and J dropped 5; count of bases not matched to a gene: 4.

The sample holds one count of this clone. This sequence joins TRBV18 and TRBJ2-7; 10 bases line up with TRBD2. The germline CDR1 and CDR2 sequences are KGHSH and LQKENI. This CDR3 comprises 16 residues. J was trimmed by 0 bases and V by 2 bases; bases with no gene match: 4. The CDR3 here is CASSPDSGRSSYEQYF. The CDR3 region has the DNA TGTGCCAGCTCACCAGATAGCGGGAGGAGCTCCTACGAGCAGTACTTC.

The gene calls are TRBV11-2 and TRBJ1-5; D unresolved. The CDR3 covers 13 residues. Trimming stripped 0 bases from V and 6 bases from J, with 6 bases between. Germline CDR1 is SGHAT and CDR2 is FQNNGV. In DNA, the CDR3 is TGTGCCAGCAGCTTAGAAAATAGTCAGCCCCAGCATTTT. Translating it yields CASSLENSQPQHF.

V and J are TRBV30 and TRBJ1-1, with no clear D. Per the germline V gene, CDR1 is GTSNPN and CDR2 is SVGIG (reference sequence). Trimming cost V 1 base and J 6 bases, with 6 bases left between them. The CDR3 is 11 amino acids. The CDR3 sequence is CAWSGRSEAFF. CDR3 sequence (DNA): TGTGCCTGGAGTGGCCGGTCTGAAGCTTTCTTT.

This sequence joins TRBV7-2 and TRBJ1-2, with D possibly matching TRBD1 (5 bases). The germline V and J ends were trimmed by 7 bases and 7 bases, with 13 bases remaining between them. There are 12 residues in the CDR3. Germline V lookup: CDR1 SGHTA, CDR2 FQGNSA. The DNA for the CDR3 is TGTGCCAGCACCACAGGTATAGGTGGCTACACCTTC. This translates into CASTTGIGGYTF. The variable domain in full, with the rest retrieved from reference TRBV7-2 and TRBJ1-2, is GAGVSQSPSNKVTEKGKDVELRCDPISGHTALYWYRQSLGQGLEFLIYFQGNSAPDKSGLPSDRFSAERTGGSVSTLTIQRTQQEDSAVYLCASTTGIGGYTFGSGTRLTVV.

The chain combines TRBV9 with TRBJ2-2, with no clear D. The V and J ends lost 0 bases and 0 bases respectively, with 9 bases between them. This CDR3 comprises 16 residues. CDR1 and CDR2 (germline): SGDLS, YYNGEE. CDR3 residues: CASSVGKLSNTGELFF. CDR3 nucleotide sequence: TGTGCCAGCAGCGTAGGAAAGCTCTCGAACACCGGGGAGCTGTTTTTT.

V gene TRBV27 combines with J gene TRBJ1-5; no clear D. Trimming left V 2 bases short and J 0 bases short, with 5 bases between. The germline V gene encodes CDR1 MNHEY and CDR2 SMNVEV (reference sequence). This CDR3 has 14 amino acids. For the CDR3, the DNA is TGTGCCAGCAGTTTAGCAGTTAGCAATCAGCCCCAGCATTTT. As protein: CASSLAVSNQPQHF.

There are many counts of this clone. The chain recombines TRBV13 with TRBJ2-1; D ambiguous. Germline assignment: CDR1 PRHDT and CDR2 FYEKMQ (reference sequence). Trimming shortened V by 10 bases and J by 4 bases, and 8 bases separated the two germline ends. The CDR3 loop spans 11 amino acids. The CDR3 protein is CATARYNEQFF. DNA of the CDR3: TGTGCCACTGCGCGATACAATGAGCAGTTCTTC.

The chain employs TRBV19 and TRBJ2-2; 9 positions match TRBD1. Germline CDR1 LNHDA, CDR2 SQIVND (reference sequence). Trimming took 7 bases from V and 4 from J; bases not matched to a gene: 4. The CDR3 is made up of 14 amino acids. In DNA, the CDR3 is TGTGCCAGTAAAACAGGGGGCTTCACCGGGGAGCTGTTTTTT. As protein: CASKTGGFTGELFF. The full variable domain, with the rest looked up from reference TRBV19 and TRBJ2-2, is DGGITQSPKYLFRKEGQNVTLSCEQNLNHDAMYWYRQDPGQGLRLIYYSQIVNDFQKGDIAEGYSVSREKKESFPLTVTSAQKNPTAFYLCASKTGGFTGELFFGEGSRLTVL.

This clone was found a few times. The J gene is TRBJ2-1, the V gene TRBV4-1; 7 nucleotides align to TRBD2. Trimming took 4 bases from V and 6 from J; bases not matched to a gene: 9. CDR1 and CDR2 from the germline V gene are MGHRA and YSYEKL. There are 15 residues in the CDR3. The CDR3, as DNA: TGCGCCAGCAGCCCCCAAAGGGGAGGGGTCAATGAGCAGTTCTTC. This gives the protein CASSPQRGGVNEQFF.

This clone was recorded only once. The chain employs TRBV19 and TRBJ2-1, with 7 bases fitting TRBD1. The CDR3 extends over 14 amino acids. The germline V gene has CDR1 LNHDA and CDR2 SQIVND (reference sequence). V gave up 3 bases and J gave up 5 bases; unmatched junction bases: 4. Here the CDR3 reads CASSIGDSDNEQFF. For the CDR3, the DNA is TGTGCCAGTAGTATCGGGGACAGTGACAATGAGCAGTTCTTC.

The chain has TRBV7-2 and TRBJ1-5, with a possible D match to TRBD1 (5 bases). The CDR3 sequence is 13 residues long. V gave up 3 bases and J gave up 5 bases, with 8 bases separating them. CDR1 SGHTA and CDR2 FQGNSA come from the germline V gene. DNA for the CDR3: TGTGCCAGCAGCTTGAAAGGGGATCAGCCCCAGCATTTT. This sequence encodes CASSLKGDQPQHF.

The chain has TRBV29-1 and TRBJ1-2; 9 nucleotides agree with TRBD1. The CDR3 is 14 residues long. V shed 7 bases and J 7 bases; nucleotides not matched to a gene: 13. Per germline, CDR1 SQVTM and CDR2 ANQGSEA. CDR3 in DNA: TGCAGCGGAACGCCCGGGACAGGGCCGTTTGGCTACACCTTC. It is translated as CSGTPGTGPFGYTF.

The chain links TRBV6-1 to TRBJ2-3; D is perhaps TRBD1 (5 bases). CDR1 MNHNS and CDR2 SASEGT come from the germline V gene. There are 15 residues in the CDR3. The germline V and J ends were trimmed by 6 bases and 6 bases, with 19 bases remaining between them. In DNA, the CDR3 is TGTGCCAGCAGACCCGGACCCAGGGAACCGGATACGCAGTATTTT. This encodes CASRPGPREPDTQYF.